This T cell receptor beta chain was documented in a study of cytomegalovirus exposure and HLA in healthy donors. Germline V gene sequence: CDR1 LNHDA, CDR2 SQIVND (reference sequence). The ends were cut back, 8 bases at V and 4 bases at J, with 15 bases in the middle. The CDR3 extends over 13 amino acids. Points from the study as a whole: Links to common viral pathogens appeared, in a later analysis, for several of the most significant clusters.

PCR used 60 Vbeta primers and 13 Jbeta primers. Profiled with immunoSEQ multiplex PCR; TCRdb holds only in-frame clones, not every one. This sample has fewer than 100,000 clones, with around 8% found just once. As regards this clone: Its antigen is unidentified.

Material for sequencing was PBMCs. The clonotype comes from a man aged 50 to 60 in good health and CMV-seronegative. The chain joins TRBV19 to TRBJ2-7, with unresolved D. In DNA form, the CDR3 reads TGTGCCAGTGCTTCTCAAGACTTTTACGAGCAGTACTTC. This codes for CASASQDFYEQYF.